A selection of T cell receptor beta chains follows, all from one sample in a study of blood T cell repertoires in COVID-19. This table comes from immunoSEQ multiplex PCR, and its TCRdb copy is limited to in-frame clones, with some not included. Among around 310,000 clones listed, nearly 90% were seen once. The sequenced sample was peripheral blood. These receptors originate from a woman between 40 and 50 years old with COVID-19, enrolled during active disease. CDR3s include the opening cysteine and the closing phenylalanine or tryptophan. The order of the fields is D gene, J gene, V gene, clone size, CDR3 protein, CDR3 DNA. A D gene is named only where the DNA matches it firmly. Where a row states a size, it is once, few, many or the class of an expanded clone; other rows omit it.

>-|TRBJ1-5|TRBV19|-
CASSIYMGATSNQPQHF
TGTGCCAGTAGTATTTATATGGGAGCGACGAGCAATCAGCCCCAGCATTTT
>-|TRBJ2-1|TRBV15|-
CATSTLGIELGEQFF
TGTGCCACCAGCACCCTAGGAATAGAGTTAGGTGAGCAGTTCTTC
>-|TRBJ1-3|TRBV1|-
CTSSQPKQGATFSGNTIYF
TGCACCAGCAGCCAGCCCAAACAGGGGGCAACCTTCTCTGGAAACACCATATATTTT
>TRBD1|TRBJ1-4|TRBV28|few
CASSFWTGNEKLFF
TGTGCCAGCAGTTTTTGGACAGGGAATGAAAAACTGTTTTTT
>-|TRBJ2-7|TRBV10-3|once
CAISERVSYEQYF
TGTGCCATCAGTGAAAGAGTGTCCTACGAGCAGTACTTC
>-|TRBJ1-6|TRBV6-6|-
CASSPTASNSPLHF
TGTGCCAGCAGCCCGACAGCGTCTAATTCACCCCTCCACTTT
>TRBD1|TRBJ2-3|TRBV7-2|-
CASSPQTGYLDTQYF
TGTGCCAGCAGCCCACAGACAGGGTACTTAGATACGCAGTATTTT
>-|TRBJ1-2|TRBV3-1/TRBV3-2|once
CASSQGSLARVNYGYTF
TGTGCCAGCAGCCAAGGTTCCCTCGCCCGGGTCAACTATGGCTACACCTTC
>TRBD1|TRBJ1-5|TRBV28|-
CASSFQQGRNQPQHF
TGTGCCAGCAGTTTCCAACAGGGGCGCAATCAGCCCCAGCATTTT
>TRBD1|TRBJ1-2|TRBV5-4|-
CASSQGQGGYGYTF
TGTGCCAGCAGCCAGGGACAGGGCGGCTATGGCTACACCTTC
>-|TRBJ1-2|TRBV30|once
CACGGPGGYTF
TGTGCCTGCGGGGGGCCGGGGGGCTACACCTTC
>-|TRBJ2-3|TRBV7-9|-
CASSSILRGVTDTQYF
TGTGCCAGCAGCTCTATTCTACGGGGTGTGACAGATACGCAGTATTTT
>TRBD1|TRBJ1-2|TRBV28|-
CASSEVGGTGELNYGYTF
TGTGCCAGCAGTGAGGTGGGCGGGACAGGGGAATTAAACTATGGCTACACCTTC
>-|TRBJ2-1|TRBV30|-
CAWSVGTPDYNEQFF
TGTGCCTGGAGTGTAGGGACTCCTGATTACAATGAGCAGTTCTTC
>TRBD2|TRBJ2-2|TRBV27|-
CASSPQRDGTGELFF
TGTGCCAGCAGCCCTCAGCGGGACGGCACCGGGGAGCTGTTTTTT
>-|TRBJ2-7|TRBV2|once
CASNPGPRYEQYF
TGTGCCAGCAACCCGGGTCCTCGTTACGAGCAGTACTTC
>TRBD1|TRBJ2-7|TRBV7-9|-
CASSPGGTSSYEQYF
TGTGCCAGCAGCCCAGGGGGCACAAGCTCCTACGAGCAGTACTTC
>TRBD2|TRBJ2-3|TRBV27|-
CASSFLSGRTDTQYF
TGTGCCAGCAGTTTCCTCAGCGGGAGAACAGATACGCAGTATTTT
>-|TRBJ2-3|TRBV30|few
CAWSMQGTGPDTQYF
TGTGCCTGGAGTATGCAGGGGACGGGGCCAGATACGCAGTATTTT
>TRBD2|TRBJ2-1|TRBV7-2|-
CASSLGGTSGFNEQFF
TGTGCCAGCAGCTTAGGCGGGACTAGCGGGTTTAATGAGCAGTTCTTC
>TRBD2|TRBJ2-5|TRBV9|-
CASGPLHGTSGRSWQETQYF
TGTGCCAGCGGACCTCTTCACGGGACTAGCGGGAGGAGTTGGCAAGAGACCCAGTACTTC
>-|TRBJ1-4|TRBV5-4|-
CASSDAGVGNEKLFF
TGTGCCAGCAGCGACGCAGGGGTGGGTAATGAAAAACTGTTTTTT
>TRBD2|TRBJ2-2|TRBV3-1/TRBV3-2|-
CARTGAGENTGELFF
TGTGCCAGGACGGGAGCGGGGGAGAACACCGGGGAGCTGTTTTTT
>TRBD1|TRBJ2-1|TRBV6-5|-
CASSPRGTGEQFF
TGTGCCAGCAGTCCCCGGGGGACAGGAGAGCAGTTCTTC
>TRBD1|TRBJ2-7|TRBV27|-
CASSPMALRDRVYEQYF
TGTGCCAGCAGTCCAATGGCCCTTCGGGACAGGGTTTACGAGCAGTACTTC
>-|TRBJ1-5|TRBV7-2|-
CASSFWDNQQPQHF
TGTGCCAGCAGCTTTTGGGACAATCAGCAGCCCCAGCATTTT
>TRBD1|TRBJ2-2|TRBV6-2/TRBV6-3|-
CASSRRVTGGFSGELFF
TGTGCCAGCAGCCGACGGGTGACAGGGGGGTTTAGCGGGGAGCTGTTTTTT
>-|TRBJ1-1|TRBV5-5|-
CASSFPGRKTEAFF
TGTGCCAGCAGCTTCCCAGGAAGGAAGACTGAAGCTTTCTTT
>-|TRBJ1-5|TRBV9|-
CASSVAMSGQPQHF
TGTGCCAGCAGCGTAGCTATGAGTGGTCAGCCCCAGCATTTT
>TRBD2|TRBJ2-1|TRBV5-1|-
CASSSQAGMTYNEQFF
TGCGCCAGCAGCTCTCAAGCGGGGATGACCTACAATGAGCAGTTCTTC
>TRBD2|TRBJ2-1|TRBV19|-
CASSKLAITYNEQFF
TGTGCCAGTAGTAAACTAGCGATAACCTACAATGAGCAGTTCTTC
>-|TRBJ1-2|TRBV29-1|once
CSVESNGYTF
TGCAGCGTTGAGTCTAATGGCTACACCTTC
>-|TRBJ2-1|TRBV5-1|-
CASSLEGLYEQFF
TGCGCCAGCAGCTTGGAGGGGCTCTATGAGCAGTTCTTC
>-|TRBJ2-3|TRBV5-1|few
CASSLGDTSTDTQYF
TGCGCCAGCAGCTTGGGGGACACTAGCACAGATACGCAGTATTTT
>-|TRBJ1-1|TRBV19|-
CASSIMMATEAFF
TGTGCCAGTAGTATAATGATGGCCACTGAAGCTTTCTTT
>TRBD2|TRBJ2-7|TRBV29-1|-
CSAASGSYEQYF
TGCAGCGCCGCTAGCGGATCCTACGAGCAGTACTTC